A single sample gave rise to the 25 T cell receptor beta chains below, sequenced in a study of identical twins. MiXCR was run by TCRdb on the 5' RACE reads, yielding one entry per CDR3 protein. The table shows 200,000 or so distinct CDR3 sequences, with roughly 7.5% occurring only once. These data also featured in a second study, about yellow fever vaccine responses in identical twins.

The sample consisted of memory (CD45RO+) T cells sorted from blood. The receptors were sampled from a woman under 30 in good health.

The chain couples TRBV11-2 to TRBJ2-5, with TRBD1 matching over 7 bases. This CDR3 has 12 residues. Trimming took 4 bases from V and 8 from J; bases not matched to a gene: 4. The V gene's germline CDR1 is SGHAT and CDR2 FQNNGV. The DNA of the CDR3 is TGTGCCAGCAGCTCCGACAGGGTAACCCAGTACTTC. Translation: CASSSDRVTQYF. The full variable domain, rest sourced from reference TRBV11-2 and TRBJ2-5, is EAGVAQSPRYKIIEKRQSVAFWCNPISGHATLYWYQQILGQGPKLLIQFQNNGVVDDSQLPKDRFSAERLKGVDSTLKIQPAKLEDSAVYLCASSSDRVTQYFGPGTRLLVL.

This clonotype came up many times. This chain joins TRBV2 and TRBJ2-2; 8 positions match TRBD1. CDR3 size: 14 residues. The germline CDR1 and CDR2 sequences are SNHLY and FYNNEI. J gave up 7 bases and V 1 base, and 2 bases lay outside the gene matches. The CDR3 loop is CASSEGTGFGELFF. CDR3 in DNA: TGTGCCAGCAGTGAAGGGACAGGGTTCGGGGAGCTGTTTTTT. Full variable domain (remainder filled in from reference TRBV2 and TRBJ2-2): EPEVTQTPSHQVTQMGQEVILRCVPISNHLYFYWYRQILGQKVEFLVSFYNNEISEKSEIFDDQFSVERPDGSNFTLKIRSTKLEDSAMYFCASSEGTGFGELFFGEGSRLTVL.

This clonotype was detected only a few times. This chain links TRBV6-5 with TRBJ2-6, with D possibly being TRBD1 (5 bases). CDR1 is MNHEY and CDR2 is SVGAGI in the germline V gene. Trimming cost V 4 bases and J 0 bases, with 10 bases left between them. The CDR3 totals 16 residues. The DNA for the CDR3 is TGTGCCAGCAGTTGGACAACTAACTCTGGGGCCAACGTCCTGACTTTC. Translating it yields CASSWTTNSGANVLTF.

This chain joins TRBV20-1 and TRBJ2-1; D may be TRBD2 (7 bases). Trimming took 6 bases from V and 6 from J, leaving 12 bases between them. CDR1 is DFQATT, CDR2 SNEGSKA, per germline (reference sequence). The CDR3 is 12 amino acids. This CDR3 reads CSARGAVNEQFF. The CDR3 region has the DNA TGCAGTGCCCGGGGGGCGGTCAATGAGCAGTTCTTC.

This clonotype was counted ten times or more. The genes are TRBV11-2 and TRBJ2-7; D not certain. Germline CDR1 and CDR2: SGHAT and FQNNGV. The CDR3 covers 15 residues. The germline V and J ends were trimmed by 2 bases and 4 bases, with 15 bases remaining between them. The CDR3 reads CASSLWKKTPYEQYF. In nucleotides, the CDR3 is TGTGCCAGCAGCTTATGGAAGAAAACCCCTTACGAGCAGTACTTC.

The rearrangement uses TRBV5-1 and TRBJ2-3, with TRBD2 as a possible D gene (6 bases). There are 15 residues in the CDR3. Germline values: CDR1 SGHRS, CDR2 YFSETQ. With 0 bases removed from V and 4 bases from J, the gap between germline ends came to 12 bases. The CDR3 DNA reads TGCGCCAGCAGCTTGGTCGGGAGCGGCGCAGATACGCAGTATTTT. Protein product: CASSLVGSGADTQYF.

In its sample, this clonotype was seen many times. This rearrangement joins TRBV28 to TRBJ2-7, with 8 nucleotides matching TRBD1. Germline lookup yields CDR1 MDHEN and CDR2 SYDVKM. The V and J ends lost 2 bases and 5 bases, in that order; junction bases with no gene match: 5. The CDR3 sequence is 14 residues long. The CDR3 here is CASSLGQGRHEQYF. The CDR3, as DNA: TGTGCCAGCAGTTTAGGACAGGGAAGGCACGAGCAGTACTTC. Using reference TRBV28 and TRBJ2-7 for the parts outside the CDR3, the full variable domain is DVKVTQSSRYLVKRTGEKVFLECVQDMDHENMFWYRQDPGLGLRLIYFSYDVKMKEKGDIPEGYSVSREKKERFSLILESASTNQTSMYLCASSLGQGRHEQYFGPGTRLTVT.

This clonotype has just a few counts. V usage is TRBV5-8 and J usage is TRBJ2-3; 13 nucleotides align to TRBD2. J lost 15 bases, V lost 6 bases, and 7 bases had no gene match. The CDR3 spans 12 residues. CDR1 is SGHTS and CDR2 is YDEGEE in the germline V gene. The CDR3, as DNA: TGTGCCAGCACGAGGGGGACTAGCGGGGTCTATTTT. Amino acid sequence: CASTRGTSGVYF.

This clonotype has a handful of counts. The chain is built from TRBV27 and TRBJ2-1, with D possibly matching TRBD2 (7 bases). The CDR3 extends over 15 amino acids. V was cut by 5 bases and J by 10 bases, with 21 bases left in between. Germline values: CDR1 MNHEY, CDR2 SMNVEV (reference sequence). The CDR3 protein is CASSRGRGGGYEQFF. The CDR3 coding sequence is TGTGCCAGCAGTAGGGGTAGGGGGGGCGGGTACGAGCAGTTCTTC.

Details on this clonotype: Given the absence of the conserved phenylalanine or tryptophan at the CDR3 end, a read error is likely. The chain joins TRBV5-1 to TRBJ2-2; 8 nucleotides align to TRBD1. Germline CDR1 SGHRS, CDR2 YFSETQ. This CDR3 has 15 residues. V gave up 3 bases and J gave up 5 bases; unmatched junction bases: 6. CDR3 loop: CASSSGQGRTGELFL. DNA of the CDR3: TGCGCCAGCAGCTCCGGACAGGGACGGACCGGGGAGCTGTTTCTT.

The V gene is TRBV20-1, the J gene TRBJ1-2; TRBD1 might be the D (5 bases). Germline lookup yields CDR1 DFQATT and CDR2 SNEGSKA (reference sequence). The CDR3 loop spans 14 amino acids. Deletions cut 3 bases from V and 7 bases from J, with 18 bases between. CDR3 sequence reads: CSASEGTRKGGYTF. CDR3 in DNA: TGCAGTGCTAGCGAGGGGACGCGGAAGGGTGGCTACACCTTC.

This clonotype was detected ten times or more. The chain recombines TRBV4-2 with TRBJ2-7; 13 positions agree with TRBD2. The V gene end was trimmed by 5 bases and the J gene end by 5 bases; junction bases not matched to a gene: 6. The CDR3 totals 15 residues. Germline CDR1 LGHNA, CDR2 YNFKEQ. The CDR3 is CASSARLAGGHEQYF. CDR3 nucleotides: TGTGCCAGCAGCGCTCGACTAGCGGGAGGTCACGAGCAGTACTTC.

The sample holds a few counts of this clonotype. In DNA, the CDR3 is TGTGCCACCAGTGATCGGGCACAGGGGGCTCAAAATGAGCAGTTCTTC. Protein sequence: CATSDRAQGAQNEQFF. V gene TRBV24-1 combines with J gene TRBJ2-1; 9 bases are shared with TRBD1. The junction had 9 bases not matched to a gene; V was cut back by 3 bases and J by 7 bases. The CDR3 spans 16 residues. Germline V CDR1 and CDR2: KGHDR, SFDVKD.

The CDR3 bases are TGTGCCAGCAGCTTCCAACGGGGACAAGGGGCTTTCTTT. Translated: CASSFQRGQGAFF. The genes are TRBV14 and TRBJ1-1; a possible D gene is TRBD1 (6 bases). The CDR3 covers 13 residues. The V and J ends lost 5 bases and 11 bases respectively, with 18 bases between them. Germline CDR1 and CDR2: SGHDN and FVKESK.

This clonotype was observed a handful of times. The rearrangement joins TRBV5-1 to TRBJ2-5; D might be TRBD1 (6 bases). The length of the CDR3 is 14 residues. V was clipped by 4 bases and J by 7 bases, with 17 bases between them. Germline-derived CDR1 and CDR2 are SGHRS and YFSETQ. The CDR3, as DNA: TGCGCCAGCAGCCTGAATACACAGGGTGGGACCCAGTACTTC. Translating gives CASSLNTQGGTQYF.

The rearrangement joins TRBV7-2 to TRBJ2-2; 9 bases are a match to TRBD1. J lost 6 bases, V lost 5 bases, and 10 bases had no gene match. The CDR3 is made up of 16 amino acids. Germline V gene data show CDR1 as SGHTA and CDR2 as FQGNSA. The CDR3: CASSPPDRGWAGELFF. The DNA of the CDR3 is TGTGCCAGCAGCCCGCCCGACAGGGGGTGGGCCGGGGAGCTGTTTTTT.

This clonotype was observed many times. The genes are TRBV12-3 or TRBV12-4 and TRBJ2-7; a weak D match, TRBD1 (6 bases). The CDR3 runs to 13 residues. Deletions cut 5 bases from V and 3 bases from J, with 11 bases between. The CDR3 protein is CASSRRQDYEQYF. The CDR3 coding sequence is TGTGCCAGCAGTCGAAGACAGGACTACGAGCAGTACTTC.

The rearrangement links TRBV19 to TRBJ2-7; D is undetermined. Germline lookup yields CDR1 LNHDA and CDR2 SQIVND (reference sequence). CDR3 length: 14 residues. V lost 3 bases and J lost 0, with 9 bases in between. This chain's CDR3 is CASSIHHNSYEQYF. The DNA of the CDR3 is TGTGCCAGTAGTATTCATCACAACTCCTACGAGCAGTACTTC.

This clonotype was seen only a few times. V is TRBV27 and J is TRBJ2-3, with TRBD2 identical over 10 bases. The CDR3 has 14 amino acids. Trimming at V came to 9 bases and at J to 5 bases, leaving 8 bases not matched to a gene. Per germline, CDR1 MNHEY and CDR2 SMNVEV (reference sequence). In DNA, the CDR3 is TGTGCCAGTCGAATAGCGGGAGGTGGAGATACGCAGTATTTT. Encoded protein: CASRIAGGGDTQYF.

The rearrangement uses TRBV3-1 and TRBJ1-1; D remains ambiguous. CDR1 is LGHDT, CDR2 YNNKEL, per germline (reference sequence). CDR3 size: 13 residues. The V and J ends lost 1 base and 10 bases respectively, with 13 bases between them. CDR3 nucleotides: TGTGCCAGCAGCCAAGTTGAGGGCCATGGAGCTTTCTTT. Its protein product is CASSQVEGHGAFF.

This clonotype was observed at least ten times. The rearrangement joins TRBV11-2 to TRBJ2-2; the D gene is possibly TRBD2 (6 bases). Germline V CDR1 and CDR2: SGHAT, FQNNGV. The CDR3 has 14 amino acids. The V gene lost 1 base and the J gene lost 4 bases, with 7 bases spanning the gap. In nucleotides, the CDR3 is TGTGCCAGCAGCTTAGTGGGGGGCACCGGGGAGCTGTTTTTT. As protein: CASSLVGGTGELFF.

This clonotype was observed a handful of times. V is TRBV27 and J is TRBJ1-1; 8 bases agree with TRBD1. This CDR3 has 15 amino acids. V gave up 4 bases and J gave up 6 bases; unmatched junction bases: 10. Looked up from germline, CDR1 is MNHEY and CDR2 is SMNVEV (reference sequence). CDR3 sequence: CASSSPGQGGAEAFF. CDR3 sequence (DNA): TGTGCCAGCAGTTCGCCAGGACAGGGAGGCGCTGAAGCTTTCTTT.

V gene TRBV6-2 or TRBV6-3 combines with J gene TRBJ2-7; TRBD2 matches 11 bases. With 2 bases clipped from V and 3 bases from J, the junction kept 6 bases outside the gene matches. The CDR3 spans 16 residues. Germline-derived CDR1 and CDR2 are MNHEY and SVGEGT. The CDR3 nucleotides read TGTGCCAGCAGTTACCGAACTAGCGGGAGTGGCTACGAGCAGTACTTC. This encodes CASSYRTSGSGYEQYF.

The J gene is TRBJ2-3, the V gene TRBV5-1, with a weak D call TRBD2 (6 bases). The CDR3 is 14 residues long. Per the germline V gene, CDR1 is SGHRS and CDR2 is YFSETQ. Trimming took 2 bases from V and 4 from J, leaving 11 bases between them. As DNA, the CDR3 is TGCGCCAGCAGCTTCAGCTCGGGAGCAGATACGCAGTATTTT. This encodes CASSFSSGADTQYF.

The chain joins TRBV6-2 or TRBV6-3 to TRBJ2-5; TRBD1 aligns across 7 bases. V dropped 5 bases and J dropped 0; count of bases not matched to a gene: 3. Germline CDR1 and CDR2: MNHEY and SVGEGT. This CDR3 region has 14 residues. CDR3 sequence: CASSGDSDQETQYF. CDR3 DNA: TGTGCCAGCAGTGGGGACAGCGACCAAGAGACCCAGTACTTC.